Following are 8 T cell receptor beta chains from one sample sequenced in a study of shared clonotypes between healthy human individuals. Measured with immunoSEQ multiplex PCR; TCRdb has only the in-frame clones, and not every one. The table shows about 770,000 clones, with 72% occurring only once. Sample: memory CD4+ T cells sorted from blood. Subset: CD45RA-negative fraction. The source of these receptors is a woman in her 30s in good health.

This clone was counted ten times or more. For the CDR3, the DNA is TGTGCCAGCAGCAAACAGGGGAGGACGGTCGGGGAGCTGTTTTTT. Translation gives CASSKQGRTVGELFF. The chain is built from TRBV9 and TRBJ2-2, with D possibly being TRBD1 (7 bases). CDR1 is SGDLS, CDR2 YYNGEE, per germline. The CDR3 runs to 15 residues. Deletions cut 4 bases from V and 7 bases from J, with 17 bases between.

This chain uses TRBV6-6 with TRBJ1-4; D is possibly TRBD1 (5 bases). The CDR3 loop spans 15 amino acids. With 5 bases removed from V and 7 bases from J, the gap between germline ends came to 17 bases. The germline gives CDR1 MNHNY, CDR2 SVGAGI (reference sequence). In nucleotides, the CDR3 is TGTGCCAGCAGTGTCCAATGGGGGTCAGGTGAAAAACTGTTTTTT. This codes for CASSVQWGSGEKLFF.

CDR3 coding DNA: TGTGCCTCAATGGGGTGGGAAAACACTGAAGCTTTCTTT. This codes for CASMGWENTEAFF. The rearrangement links TRBV2 to TRBJ1-1; D remains ambiguous. V was clipped by 11 bases and J by 2 bases, with 15 bases between them. Germline CDR1 is SNHLY and CDR2 is FYNNEI. The CDR3 runs to 13 residues.

V gene TRBV9 combines with J gene TRBJ2-7; 11 nucleotides align to TRBD1. The J segment lost 2 bases and the V segment lost 2 bases, leaving 3 bases of the junction unmatched. The CDR3 has 15 residues. Germline lookup yields CDR1 SGDLS and CDR2 YYNGEE. CDR3 coding DNA: TGTGCCAGCAGCGTCGCGGGACAGGGGGCCTACGAGCAGTACTTC. Its protein product is CASSVAGQGAYEQYF.

This clone was detected only a few times. This sequence joins TRBV6-5 and TRBJ1-3; a weak D match, TRBD1 (5 bases). The CDR3 length is 15 residues. The germline V gene has CDR1 MNHEY and CDR2 SVGAGI. Trimming shortened V by 6 bases and J by 0 bases, and 12 bases separated the two germline ends. In DNA form, the CDR3 reads TGTGCCAGCAGCGACAGATACCTCTCTGGAAACACCATATATTTT. Translating it yields CASSDRYLSGNTIYF.

In its sample, this clone was seen a few times. The chain is built from TRBV27 and TRBJ2-1; 7 bases fit TRBD1. V lost 5 bases and J lost 7; bases outside the gene matches: 11. Germline CDR1 MNHEY, CDR2 SMNVEV (reference sequence). This CDR3 is built from 15 residues. The CDR3: CASSKWGQNGNEQFF. The DNA of the CDR3 is TGTGCCAGCAGTAAATGGGGACAGAACGGAAATGAGCAGTTCTTC.

The V call is TRBV6-1, the J call TRBJ2-4, with D possibly matching TRBD1 (6 bases). CDR1 is MNHNS and CDR2 is SASEGT in the germline V gene. This CDR3 spans 15 amino acids. The V end lost 0 bases, the J end lost 6 bases, and 12 bases lay between the germline ends. The CDR3 DNA sequence: TGTGCCAGCAGTGAAGCACTACAGGGCCTAAACATTCAGTACTTC. Protein product: CASSEALQGLNIQYF.

The chain couples TRBV2 to TRBJ1-5; D not certain. Germline-derived CDR1 and CDR2 are SNHLY and FYNNEI. V was cut by 4 bases and J by 5 bases, with 6 bases left in between. This CDR3 comprises 12 residues. The CDR3 bases are TGTGCCAGCAGTGCAGAGTATCAGCCCCAGCATTTT. Translating it yields CASSAEYQPQHF.